Below, 24 T cell receptor beta chains from the same sample are listed, as sequenced in a study of CD8 T cells in ankylosing spondylitis. From the 5' RACE reads, TCRdb called clonotypes with MiXCR, one entry per CDR3 protein. Of around 130,000 distinct CDR3 sequences listed, 9.3% are singletons. Sequencing input: blood, either unsorted or a sorted T cell fraction (not recorded which). The receptors shown here come from a male donor with ankylosing spondylitis or in good health (not recorded which).

This clonotype was observed a few times. The chain employs TRBV10-3 and TRBJ2-7, with TRBD2 identical over 7 bases. The CDR3 length is 13 residues. The germline V gene encodes CDR1 ENHRY and CDR2 SYGVKD. V trimming: 6 bases; J trimming: 3 bases; junction bases outside the gene matches: 5. The CDR3 DNA reads TGTGCCATCAGGCGACTAGCCAACTACGAGCAGTACTTC. Encoded protein: CAIRRLANYEQYF.

This clonotype was counted at least ten times. The chain couples TRBV12-3 or TRBV12-4 to TRBJ2-2; 9 nucleotides match TRBD1. This CDR3 contains 15 residues. V was clipped by 4 bases and J by 1 base; unmatched bases: 1. The CDR3 loop is CASSSTGGNTGELFF. The CDR3 DNA follows: TGTGCCAGCAGTTCGACAGGGGGGAACACCGGGGAGCTGTTTTTT.

V usage is TRBV6-2 or TRBV6-3 and J usage is TRBJ2-1, with 7 nucleotides matching TRBD2. The CDR3 consists of 13 residues. With V trimmed by 5 bases and J by 7 bases, 5 bases remained unmatched. CDR1 MNHEY and CDR2 SVGEGT come from the germline V gene. CDR3 region: CASSPGLFNEQFF. CDR3 nucleotide sequence: TGTGCCAGCAGTCCGGGACTATTTAATGAGCAGTTCTTC.

The V and J genes are TRBV18 and TRBJ2-1; 10 bases map to TRBD1. Unmatched junction bases numbered 6, after V lost 7 bases and J lost 6 bases. CDR1 KGHSH and CDR2 LQKENI come from the germline V gene. The CDR3 is 14 amino acids. The CDR3 region is CASLPGQGSNEQFF. DNA of the CDR3: TGTGCCAGCTTACCGGGACAGGGGTCCAATGAGCAGTTCTTC.

There are many counts of this clonotype. The V call is TRBV7-9, the J call TRBJ1-2, with unresolved D. The CDR3 length is 14 residues. CDR1 and CDR2 (germline): SEHNR, FQNEAQ (reference sequence). V was shortened by 5 bases and J by 3 bases, with 13 bases between the two germline ends. CDR3 in DNA: TGTGCCAGCAGCCTAACTGGAGCGTACTATGGCTACACCTTC. Translation: CASSLTGAYYGYTF. The full variable domain, its missing parts supplied by reference TRBV7-9 and TRBJ1-2, is DTGVSQNPRHKITKRGQNVTFRCDPISEHNRLYWYRQTLGQGPEFLTYFQNEAQLEKSRLLSDRFSAERPKGSFSTLEIQRTEQGDSAMYLCASSLTGAYYGYTFGSGTRLTVV.

At least ten counts were recorded for this clonotype. V and J are TRBV28 and TRBJ2-7, with 9 bases identical to TRBD1. Germline loops: CDR1 MDHEN, CDR2 SYDVKM. This CDR3 spans 14 amino acids. V was pared by 4 bases and J by 5 bases, with 6 bases of the junction left unmatched. The CDR3 nucleotides read TGTGCCAGCAGTTGGGACAGGGTCGCCAACGAGCAGTACTTC. Translating gives CASSWDRVANEQYF.

This clonotype has more than one count but fewer than ten. The J gene is TRBJ2-3, the V gene TRBV20-1; the match to TRBD2 covers 7 bases. V dropped 3 bases and J dropped 3; count of bases not matched to a gene: 9. Germline CDR1 is DFQATT and CDR2 is SNEGSKA (reference sequence). This CDR3 is 15 amino acids long. The CDR3 sequence: CSASGAGTRTDTQYF. The CDR3 bases are TGCAGTGCTAGCGGAGCGGGAACTAGGACAGATACGCAGTATTTT.

This clonotype was recorded only once. V is TRBV4-2 and J is TRBJ2-5; 13 bases line up with TRBD2. This CDR3 spans 18 amino acids. V lost 3 bases to trimming and J lost 3 bases; unmatched junction nucleotides: 10. Germline V gives CDR1 LGHNA, CDR2 YNFKEQ. This CDR3 reads CASSQAGLAGLGEETQYF. CDR3 nucleotide sequence: TGTGCCAGCAGCCAGGCGGGACTAGCGGGACTAGGGGAAGAGACCCAGTACTTC.

This clonotype was observed many times. The rearrangement links TRBV29-1 to TRBJ2-2, with 9 bases aligning to TRBD1. Germline V lookup: CDR1 SQVTM, CDR2 ANQGSEA. V shed 4 bases and J 6 bases; nucleotides not matched to a gene: 9. The CDR3 totals 15 residues. The CDR3 sequence is CSVGRGQGPSGELFF. The CDR3, as DNA: TGCAGCGTTGGGCGGGGACAGGGTCCTTCCGGGGAGCTGTTTTTT.

This clonotype was seen many times. The chain combines TRBV6-1 with TRBJ2-1; D is uncertain. V shed 7 bases and J shed 9 bases, with 22 bases lying between them. The CDR3 is 15 amino acids. Germline CDR1 reads MNHNS; CDR2 reads SASEGT. CDR3 sequence reads: CASTLVPVGNVEQFF. The CDR3 DNA sequence: TGTGCCAGCACTCTGGTACCTGTGGGGAACGTTGAGCAGTTCTTC.

This clonotype showed up just a few times. This sequence joins TRBV11-2 and TRBJ2-2; no clear D gene. Germline CDR1 and CDR2: SGHAT and FQNNGV. The germline V and J ends were trimmed by 5 bases and 6 bases, with 16 bases remaining between them. This CDR3 region has 15 residues. The CDR3 sequence: CASSPRPSGAGELFF. CDR3 bases: TGTGCCAGCAGCCCCCGGCCATCTGGTGCCGGGGAGCTGTTTTTT.

This clonotype was observed at least ten times. The chain combines TRBV20-1 with TRBJ2-1; 8 bases agree with TRBD2. Germline CDR1 reads DFQATT; CDR2 reads SNEGSKA (reference sequence). The CDR3 extends over 12 amino acids. V gave up 4 bases and J gave up 4 bases; unmatched junction bases: 0. In DNA form, the CDR3 reads TGCAGTGCTATAGCGGGGTACAATGAGCAGTTCTTC. It yields the protein CSAIAGYNEQFF.

This clonotype occurred many times. The chain recombines TRBV18 with TRBJ2-5, with D tentatively TRBD2 (5 bases). The CDR3 consists of 15 residues. Germline V gene lookup returns CDR1 KGHSH and CDR2 LQKENI. With 1 base removed from V and 6 bases from J, the gap between germline ends came to 15 bases. CDR3 region: CASSPQSGPGKTQYF. For the CDR3, the DNA is TGTGCCAGCTCACCACAATCAGGACCCGGGAAGACCCAGTACTTC.

This clonotype has at least ten counts. This sequence joins TRBV7-9 and TRBJ1-6, with 8 nucleotides matching TRBD1. The CDR3 is made up of 13 amino acids. V lost 7 bases, J lost 10 bases, and 6 bases stayed unmatched. Per germline, CDR1 SEHNR and CDR2 FQNEAQ (reference sequence). In DNA, the CDR3 is TGTGCCAGCAACACAGGGGGGATGTCACCCCTCCACTTT. It translates to CASNTGGMSPLHF.

This clonotype showed up many times. This CDR3 reads CSARDNRGVVRETQYF. The CDR3 coding sequence is TGCAGTGCTAGAGATAATCGTGGAGTAGTAAGAGAGACCCAGTACTTC. The V and J genes are TRBV20-1 and TRBJ2-5; D ambiguous. CDR1 and CDR2 (germline): DFQATT, SNEGSKA (reference sequence). V shed 0 bases and J shed 4 bases, with 18 bases lying between them. The CDR3 covers 16 residues.

The chain joins TRBV7-2 to TRBJ2-1; tentatively, D is TRBD1 (5 bases). This CDR3 spans 13 amino acids. Germline lookup yields CDR1 SGHTA and CDR2 FQGNSA. Trimming took 2 bases from V and 8 from J, leaving 10 bases between them. The CDR3 region is CASSLRWGDEQFF. CDR3 coding DNA: TGTGCCAGCAGCTTAAGATGGGGCGATGAGCAGTTCTTC.

This clonotype was seen ten or more times. The rearrangement links TRBV12-3 or TRBV12-4 to TRBJ2-2; 8 bases line up with TRBD2. The CDR3 is made up of 14 amino acids. Losses at the gene ends were 2 bases for V and 6 bases for J; bases not matched to a gene: 2. The chain's CDR3 is CASSLQLAAGELFF. The CDR3 bases are TGTGCCAGCAGTTTACAACTAGCGGCCGGGGAGCTGTTTTTT.

This clonotype was seen many times. The chain links TRBV20-1 to TRBJ1-2; D is uncertain. The V gene's germline CDR1 is DFQATT and CDR2 SNEGSKA (reference sequence). V was trimmed by 5 bases and J by 0 bases, leaving 10 bases between them. CDR3 length: 13 amino acids. The CDR3 DNA sequence: TGCAGTGCTGAACAGCCAACTAACTATGGCTACACCTTC. This gives the protein CSAEQPTNYGYTF.

The gene calls are TRBV12-3 or TRBV12-4 and TRBJ2-6, with TRBD2 as a possible D gene (6 bases). V dropped 6 bases and J dropped 2 bases, with 17 bases sitting between them. CDR3 size: 17 residues. This chain's CDR3 is CASRPLRGAPGANVLTF. CDR3 nucleotide sequence: TGTGCCAGCAGGCCCTTGCGGGGAGCTCCTGGGGCCAACGTCCTGACTTTC.

This clonotype has at least ten counts. CDR3 in amino acids: CSASIGVGETQYF. The CDR3 region has the DNA TGCAGCGCCTCGATAGGGGTCGGAGAGACCCAGTACTTC. The V and J genes are TRBV29-1 and TRBJ2-5, with D possibly being TRBD1 (5 bases). With 7 bases removed from V and 4 bases from J, the gap between germline ends came to 16 bases. Per germline, CDR1 SQVTM and CDR2 ANQGSEA. The CDR3 loop spans 13 amino acids.

This clonotype has only one observation. A much larger clone is a single base away; this may be a read error. The chain is built from TRBV14 and TRBJ1-5; D remains unclear. This CDR3 is built from 13 residues. V gave up 2 bases and J gave up 6 bases, with 8 bases separating them. Germline CDR1 SGHDN, CDR2 FVKESK. The CDR3 DNA is TGTGCCAGCAGCCAATCCCAGAGTCAGCCCCAGCATTTT. Protein: CASSQSQSQPQHF.

This clonotype was observed at least ten times. The chain combines TRBV10-3 with TRBJ2-3, with 12 bases matching TRBD2. The CDR3 consists of 15 residues. In germline, CDR1 is ENHRY, CDR2 SYGVKD. J gave up 4 bases and V 6 bases, and 5 bases lay outside the gene matches. The CDR3 here is CAISELAGGSDTQYF. The CDR3 bases are TGTGCCATCAGCGAACTAGCGGGAGGATCAGATACGCAGTATTTT.

This clonotype was recorded at least ten times. The genes are TRBV6-1 and TRBJ2-2, with unresolved D. Trimming pared 3 bases from V and 6 bases from J, leaving 8 bases between. This CDR3 region has 13 residues. The germline V gene has CDR1 MNHNS and CDR2 SASEGT. CDR3 amino acids: CASSERRSGELFF. CDR3 nucleotide sequence: TGTGCCAGCAGTGAGCGGCGCTCCGGGGAGCTGTTTTTT.

This clonotype came up many times. The chain has TRBV7-2 and TRBJ2-1; D is perhaps TRBD1 (6 bases). Germline lookup yields CDR1 SGHTA and CDR2 FQGNSA. The CDR3 contains 12 residues. V was pared by 2 bases and J by 7 bases, with 6 bases between. The CDR3 reads CASSLRGNEQFF. Here the CDR3 DNA reads TGTGCCAGCAGCTTAAGGGGGAATGAGCAGTTCTTC.